Below, 28 T cell receptor beta chains from the same sample are listed, as sequenced in a study of regulatory T cells in long-lasting Graves disease. To make TCR beta libraries, researchers used iRepertoire HTBI primers and Arm-PCR of CDR3 regions. In TCRdb, the multiplex PCR reads were re-called with MiXCR into one record per CDR3 protein. Among 440,000 or so distinct CDR3 sequences listed, 15% were seen once. Time point denoted: newly diagnosed GD, antithyroid drugs for less than 3 months. PBMCs provided the RNA from which the TCR library was made. The data were also submitted as part of a second study, on T cells in Graves' hyperthyroidism and ophthalmopathy.

The sequencing here drew on peripheral blood mononuclear cells (PBMCs), taken at new diagnosis, from a patient treated with antithyroid drugs. These receptors were obtained from a woman in her twenties or thirties with Graves disease.

The table lists this clonotype with many counts. The chain joins TRBV7-8 to TRBJ1-1; D is possibly TRBD1 (6 bases). V was shortened by 2 bases and J by 2 bases, with 12 bases between the two germline ends. There are 15 residues in the CDR3. Germline lookup yields CDR1 SGHVS and CDR2 FQNEAQ. The CDR3 spells CASSLSTGTNTEAFF. CDR3 bases: TGTGCCAGCAGCTTATCAACAGGGACCAACACTGAAGCTTTCTTT.

This clonotype has a count of ten or more. This chain uses TRBV28 with TRBJ2-7; weak D call: TRBD1 (5 bases). The CDR3 loop spans 15 amino acids. Trimming took off 2 bases at V and 1 base at J, with 12 bases between the two ends. Germline values: CDR1 MDHEN, CDR2 SYDVKM. In nucleotides, the CDR3 is TGTGCCAGCAGTTTAAGTTACAGGTCTTCCTACGAGCAGTACTTC. Its protein is CASSLSYRSSYEQYF.

This clonotype was counted between two and nine times. V is TRBV7-9 and J is TRBJ2-1, with 13 bases that match TRBD2. Germline CDR1 and CDR2: SEHNR and FQNEAQ (reference sequence). CDR3 length: 17 residues. The trim removed 5 bases at V and 4 bases at J, leaving 8 bases unmatched. The CDR3 sequence: CASSPGLAGLQYNEQFF. The CDR3 nucleotides read TGTGCCAGCAGCCCGGGACTAGCGGGACTTCAATACAATGAGCAGTTCTTC.

This clonotype was picked up many times. The chain joins TRBV12-3 or TRBV12-4 to TRBJ1-1; D perhaps matches TRBD1 (5 bases). Deletions cut 0 bases from V and 7 bases from J, with 21 bases between. The CDR3 length is 17 residues. CDR3 sequence reads: CASSLAVGVFLVGEAFF. The CDR3 DNA is TGTGCCAGCAGTTTAGCAGTGGGGGTTTTTCTTGTAGGTGAAGCTTTCTTT.

The sample holds many counts of this clonotype. The rearrangement joins TRBV3-1 to TRBJ2-4; weak D call: TRBD2 (5 bases). CDR3 length: 15 residues. Germline values: CDR1 LGHDT, CDR2 YNNKEL (reference sequence). Trimming shortened V by 1 base and J by 6 bases, and 13 bases separated the two germline ends. Here the CDR3 reads CASSQATSSVNIQYF. CDR3 bases: TGTGCCAGCAGCCAAGCTACTAGTAGTGTAAACATTCAGTACTTC. The full variable domain, with the rest looked up from reference TRBV3-1 and TRBJ2-4, is DTAVSQTPKYLVTQMGNDKSIKCEQNLGHDTMYWYKQDSKKFLKIMFSYNNKELIINETVPNRFSPKSPDKAHLNLHINSLELGDSAVYFCASSQATSSVNIQYFGAGTRLSVL.

This clonotype has more than one count but fewer than ten. This chain joins TRBV30 and TRBJ2-7; 7 positions match TRBD2. CDR1 and CDR2 (germline): GTSNPN, SVGIG (reference sequence). V was pared by 4 bases and J by 0 bases, with 9 bases of the junction left unmatched. This CDR3 region has 15 residues. CDR3 protein: CAWTAWGGRSYEQYF. The DNA for the CDR3 is TGTGCCTGGACCGCGTGGGGGGGTCGCTCCTACGAGCAGTACTTC. The full variable domain, with the rest looked up from reference TRBV30 and TRBJ2-7, is SQTIHQWPATLVQPVGSPLSLECTVEGTSNPNLYWYRQAAGRGLQLLFYSVGIGQISSEVPQNLSASRPQDRQFILSSKKLLLSDSGFYLCAWTAWGGRSYEQYFGPGTRLTVT.

This clonotype was seen a few times. The V gene is TRBV5-6, the J gene TRBJ2-7; D uncertain. Germline loops: CDR1 SGHDT, CDR2 YYEEEE. CDR3 size: 12 residues. V shed 1 base and J shed 3 bases, with 5 bases lying between them. CDR3 region: CASSLRHYEQYF. CDR3 DNA: TGTGCCAGCAGCTTGCGTCACTACGAGCAGTACTTC.

The chain is built from TRBV18 and TRBJ2-1, with TRBD2 matching over 11 bases. The CDR3 runs 17 residues. V trimming: 1 base; J trimming: 8 bases; junction bases outside the gene matches: 10. Germline V lookup: CDR1 KGHSH, CDR2 LQKENI. CDR3: CASSPRLGTSGYHEQFF. The CDR3 nucleotides read TGTGCCAGCTCACCACGGCTGGGGACTAGCGGTTACCATGAGCAGTTCTTC.

The table lists this clonotype with a few counts. The J gene is TRBJ2-1, the V gene TRBV27; TRBD1 is a possible D gene (7 bases). The V end was cut by 1 base, the J end by 6 bases, with 16 bases between. The CDR3 sequence is 16 residues long. The germline gives CDR1 MNHEY, CDR2 SMNVEV (reference sequence). The CDR3 sequence: CASSLWLGGQFNEQFF. In DNA, the CDR3 is TGTGCCAGCAGTTTATGGTTGGGGGGACAGTTCAATGAGCAGTTCTTC.

The chain uses TRBV20-1 and TRBJ2-1; TRBD2 matches at 10 bases. The CDR3 sequence is 15 residues long. In germline, CDR1 is DFQATT, CDR2 SNEGSKA (reference sequence). Trimming cost V 0 bases and J 3 bases; bases outside gene matches: 2. The CDR3 DNA reads TGCAGTGCTAGAGACCTAGCGGGAGTCTACAATGAGCAGTTCTTC. This codes for CSARDLAGVYNEQFF.

The chain joins TRBV19 to TRBJ2-2; the D is unclear. From germline, CDR1 is LNHDA and CDR2 SQIVND (reference sequence). V was shortened by 1 base and J by 4 bases, with 13 bases between the two germline ends. This CDR3 comprises 16 residues. CDR3 sequence (DNA): TGTGCCAGTAGTATAGGGGGAATCTGGGGCACCGGGGAGCTGTTTTTT. Amino acids: CASSIGGIWGTGELFF.

This chain uses TRBV30 with TRBJ2-7; the D gene is possibly TRBD2 (7 bases). Germline CDR1 is GTSNPN and CDR2 is SVGIG (reference sequence). The CDR3 contains 15 residues. With 0 bases removed from V and 5 bases from J, the gap between germline ends came to 17 bases. The CDR3 DNA reads as TGTGCCTGGAGTGTTGGAGGGGGGACTAACCACGAGCAGTACTTC. Residues: CAWSVGGGTNHEQYF.

The chain recombines TRBV19 with TRBJ2-7; no clear D gene. CDR1 LNHDA and CDR2 SQIVND come from the germline V gene (reference sequence). The germline V and J ends were trimmed by 0 bases and 1 base, with 7 bases remaining between them. The CDR3 runs to 14 residues. CDR3 loop: CASSIDQDSYEQYF. CDR3 nucleotide sequence: TGTGCCAGTAGTATAGATCAGGATTCCTACGAGCAGTACTTC.

This chain joins TRBV19 and TRBJ2-1, with D unclear. The CDR3 has 16 residues. The V end was cut by 1 base, the J end by 7 bases, with 17 bases between. Germline V gene lookup returns CDR1 LNHDA and CDR2 SQIVND (reference sequence). As DNA, the CDR3 is TGTGCCAGTAGTATAGGTGTCTTAGGGATAGTGAATGAGCAGTTCTTC. It translates to CASSIGVLGIVNEQFF.

The table lists this clonotype with many counts. This chain uses TRBV2 with TRBJ1-1, with TRBD1 matching 9 bases. CDR3 length: 14 residues. CDR1 and CDR2 from the germline V gene are SNHLY and FYNNEI. The J segment lost 3 bases and the V segment lost 7 bases, leaving 6 bases of the junction unmatched. CDR3 amino acids: CASILQGADTEAFF. The DNA of the CDR3 is TGTGCCAGCATTTTACAGGGGGCGGACACTGAAGCTTTCTTT.

Ten or more counts support this clonotype. The chain carries TRBV30 and TRBJ1-6, with a possible D match to TRBD1 (5 bases). The CDR3 is 11 residues long. In germline, CDR1 is GTSNPN, CDR2 SVGIG (reference sequence). Trimming stripped 5 bases from V and 7 bases from J, with 6 bases between. The CDR3 region has the DNA TGTGCCTGGGACAGAAATTCACCCCTCCACTTT. This gives the protein CAWDRNSPLHF.

CDR3 DNA: TGTGCCAGCAGCTGGACCCCGGGACTAGCGGAGGGAAATGAGCAGTTCTTC. Translated: CASSWTPGLAEGNEQFF. The chain is built from TRBV11-2 and TRBJ2-1; 11 bases are shared with TRBD2. V was clipped by 4 bases and J by 7 bases; unmatched bases: 12. CDR3 length: 17 amino acids. From germline, CDR1 is SGHAT and CDR2 FQNNGV. Variable domain in full (rest from reference TRBV11-2 and TRBJ2-1): EAGVAQSPRYKIIEKRQSVAFWCNPISGHATLYWYQQILGQGPKLLIQFQNNGVVDDSQLPKDRFSAERLKGVDSTLKIQPAKLEDSAVYLCASSWTPGLAEGNEQFFGPGTRLTVL.

This clonotype was detected a few times. J is TRBJ2-1 and V is TRBV24-1; tentative D call: TRBD1 (6 bases). The V and J ends lost 5 bases and 7 bases respectively, with 14 bases between them. The V gene's germline CDR1 is KGHDR and CDR2 SFDVKD. The CDR3 spans 14 residues. The CDR3 DNA reads TGTGCCACCAGTGTTTCCGGGACACGTAATGAGCAGTTCTTC. This encodes CATSVSGTRNEQFF.

Turning to this clonotype: A single base separates this from a much larger clone, so it may be a read error. The chain joins TRBV29-1 to TRBJ2-5, with 8 bases matching TRBD2. V lost 7 bases, J lost 7 bases, and 17 bases stayed unmatched. This CDR3 spans 15 amino acids. Germline lookup yields CDR1 SQVTM and CDR2 ANQGSEA. This CDR3 is CSARNGPAGVGTQYF. DNA for the CDR3: TGCAGCGCCAGAAACGGACCAGCGGGAGTTGGGACCCAGTACTTC.

This clonotype was recorded at least ten times. This chain connects TRBV28 to TRBJ2-5; tentatively, D is TRBD2 (5 bases). The CDR3 is made up of 15 amino acids. CDR1 and CDR2 from the germline V gene are MDHEN and SYDVKM. Deletions cut 6 bases from V and 5 bases from J, with 19 bases between. For the CDR3, the DNA is TGTGCCAGCAGACCGGGTTGGAGGATTTGGGAGACCCAGTACTTC. Translation gives CASRPGWRIWETQYF. The full variable domain, its missing parts supplied by reference TRBV28 and TRBJ2-5, is DVKVTQSSRYLVKRTGEKVFLECVQDMDHENMFWYRQDPGLGLRLIYFSYDVKMKEKGDIPEGYSVSREKKERFSLILESASTNQTSMYLCASRPGWRIWETQYFGPGTRLLVL.

On this clonotype: Just one base apart from a much larger clone, this may be a read error. J is TRBJ2-1 and V is TRBV11-2, with TRBD1 as a possible D gene (7 bases). The CDR3 loop spans 16 amino acids. Per germline, CDR1 SGHAT and CDR2 FQNNGV. V lost 3 bases and J lost 0, with 12 bases in between. The CDR3 loop reads CASSFGGGLSYNEQFF. DNA of the CDR3: TGTGCCAGCAGCTTCGGAGGGGGCCTCTCCTACAATGAGCAGTTCTTC.

This clonotype occurred many times. The chain recombines TRBV18 with TRBJ2-7, with 9 bases lining up with TRBD1. This CDR3 spans 15 amino acids. Germline CDR1 reads KGHSH; CDR2 reads LQKENI. V lost 0 bases to trimming and J lost 2 bases; unmatched junction nucleotides: 2. As DNA, the CDR3 is TGTGCCAGCTCACCACCCGGGACAGGGACCTACGAGCAGTACTTC. Its protein is CASSPPGTGTYEQYF. The whole variable domain, filled in from reference TRBV18 and TRBJ2-7, reads NAGVMQNPRHLVRRRGQEARLRCSPMKGHSHVYWYRQLPEEGLKFMVYLQKENIIDESGMPKERFSAEFPKEGPSILRIQQVVRGDSAAYFCASSPPGTGTYEQYFGPGTRLTVT.

In its sample, this clonotype was seen a few times. V usage is TRBV4-1 and J usage is TRBJ2-7, with D possibly matching TRBD1 (5 bases). CDR3 length equals 15 residues. Trimming took 4 bases from V and 5 from J, leaving 18 bases between them. The germline gives CDR1 MGHRA, CDR2 YSYEKL. Here the CDR3 reads CASSPHGQGSNEQYF. In DNA form, the CDR3 reads TGCGCCAGCAGCCCCCATGGGCAGGGCTCTAACGAGCAGTACTTC.

This clonotype showed up many times. The chain couples TRBV18 to TRBJ2-7; 8 nucleotides line up with TRBD2. CDR3 length equals 16 residues. Germline V gene sequence: CDR1 KGHSH, CDR2 LQKENI. The V segment lost 3 bases and the J segment 3 bases; nucleotides outside the gene matches: 10. The DNA for the CDR3 is TGTGCCAGCTCACCCCCCGGGAGGGGGAAAGACTACGAGCAGTACTTC. Encoded protein: CASSPPGRGKDYEQYF.

This clonotype was detected many times. The V gene is TRBV6-2 or TRBV6-3, the J gene TRBJ2-7, with 7 bases that match TRBD2. This CDR3 region has 13 residues. After removal of 6 bases from V and 12 bases from J, the junction contained 14 bases not matched to a gene. Germline V gives CDR1 MNHEY, CDR2 SVGEGT. CDR3 sequence reads: CASRPWGGSRRYF. The CDR3 DNA follows: TGTGCCAGCAGACCCTGGGGGGGGAGTCGGCGGTACTTC.

This clonotype came up many times. The CDR3 loop reads CASSQDVEQYF. The CDR3 bases are TGTGCCAGCAGCCAAGATGTGGAGCAGTACTTC. The rearrangement uses TRBV3-1 and TRBJ2-7; D uncertain. CDR1 is LGHDT, CDR2 YNNKEL, per germline (reference sequence). V lost 0 bases, J lost 7 bases, and 4 bases lay in between. The CDR3 sequence is 11 residues long.

The sample holds a few counts of this clonotype. This chain connects TRBV19 to TRBJ2-1, with 8 bases that match TRBD2. The junction had 3 bases not matched to a gene; V was cut back by 3 bases and J by 5 bases. The CDR3 spans 14 residues. The V gene's germline CDR1 is LNHDA and CDR2 SQIVND (reference sequence). The DNA for the CDR3 is TGTGCCAGTAGTATCGAGCGGGGGAACAATGAGCAGTTCTTC. The encoded protein is CASSIERGNNEQFF.

The V and J genes are TRBV9 and TRBJ2-3; no definite D call. This CDR3 has 14 amino acids. CDR1 and CDR2 from the germline V gene are SGDLS and YYNGEE. The V and J ends lost 2 bases and 6 bases respectively, with 13 bases between them. The CDR3 here is CASSVLVRSDTQYF. The DNA for the CDR3 is TGTGCCAGCAGCGTCTTAGTAAGGTCTGATACGCAGTATTTT.